The 31 T cell receptor beta chains below were found in one sample sequenced in a study of cytomegalovirus exposure and HLA in healthy donors (dated by TCRdb to the late 2010s). The library was prepared using the immunoSEQ multiplex PCR assay. Sourced from immuneACCESS, this table was stored by TCRdb with only in-frame sequences that have V and J called. A share of the clones is absent; for the studies checked, an unresolved V gene accounts for under half, and the remainder has no known explanation. The sample yields around 240,000 clones; nearly 90% were counted once. The ten largest make up roughly 0.38% of the sample. The sequenced sample consisted of PBMCs. These receptors were obtained from a woman aged 18-29 years in good health and CMV-seronegative.

This chain links TRBV2 with TRBJ2-7; no reliable D call. The germline CDR1 and CDR2 sequences are SNHLY and FYNNEI. CDR3 size: 10 residues. The ends were cut back, 4 bases at V and 6 bases at J, with 4 bases in the middle. DNA of the CDR3: TGTGCCAGCAGTGTGGGCGAGCAGTACGTC. This codes for CASSVGEQYV.

The chain has TRBV28 and TRBJ2-1, with a possible D match to TRBD1 (5 bases). Between the trimmed V and J ends, which lost 5 bases and 4 bases, there was a span of 24 bases. The CDR3 loop spans 18 amino acids. Germline V gene data show CDR1 as MDHEN and CDR2 as SYDVKM. CDR3 in amino acids: CASSLPGSISVRYNEQFF. CDR3 DNA sequence: TGTGCCAGCAGTCTACCAGGGTCCATAAGCGTCCGTTACAATGAGCAGTTCTTC.

This clone was seen a single time. The chain recombines TRBV6-1 with TRBJ2-3; D gene ambiguous. Trimming left V 5 bases short and J 5 bases short, with 5 bases between. Germline CDR1 MNHNS, CDR2 SASEGT. CDR3 length: 11 residues. DNA for the CDR3: TGTGCCAGCAGTAGGAGAGATACGCAGTATTTT. Encoded protein: CASSRRDTQYF.

This rearrangement joins TRBV5-1 to TRBJ2-3; D possibly corresponds to TRBD2 (6 bases). Trimming took 4 bases from V and 0 from J, leaving 18 bases between them. The length of the CDR3 is 17 residues. CDR1 SGHRS and CDR2 YFSETQ come from the germline V gene. CDR3 protein: CASSPSHSGSSTDTQYF. Here the CDR3 DNA reads TGCGCCAGCAGCCCTTCTCATAGCGGTTCTAGCACAGATACGCAGTATTTT.

This clone was detected a few times. The chain couples TRBV23-1 to TRBJ1-3, with 8 positions matching TRBD1. TRBV23-1 is flagged as an ORF with uncertain function. The CDR3 covers 19 residues. Trimming removed 3 bases from V and 0 bases from J; junction bases left unmatched: 13. The CDR3 region is CASSQPGQGGNISGNTIYF. CDR3 nucleotide sequence: TGCGCCAGCAGTCAGCCCGGACAGGGAGGTAACATCTCTGGAAACACCATATATTTT.

This chain uses TRBV5-1 with TRBJ1-2; D gene ambiguous. In germline, CDR1 is SGHRS, CDR2 YFSETQ. The ends were cut back, 4 bases at V and 2 bases at J, with 6 bases in the middle. The CDR3 extends over 12 amino acids. CDR3 nucleotides: TGCGCCAGCAGCGGGCTGAACTATGGCTACACCTTC. Translation: CASSGLNYGYTF.

This sequence joins TRBV18 and TRBJ2-7; D call uncertain. Trimming shortened V by 3 bases and J by 7 bases, and 13 bases separated the two germline ends. CDR3 size: 13 residues. Germline CDR1 reads KGHSH; CDR2 reads LQKENI. CDR3 coding DNA: TGTGCCAGCTCACCTAGGGTCTCTGGGGAGCAGTACGTC. This translates into CASSPRVSGEQYV.

This clone was picked up one time. The J gene is TRBJ1-5, the V gene TRBV27, with 8 bases fitting TRBD1. V was clipped by 2 bases and J by 6 bases; unmatched bases: 15. The CDR3 sequence is 18 residues long. Looked up from germline, CDR1 is MNHEY and CDR2 is SMNVEV (reference sequence). Here the CDR3 reads CASSLGGFGAGGFQPQHF. The CDR3 coding sequence is TGTGCCAGCAGTTTAGGTGGGTTCGGGGCAGGGGGCTTTCAGCCCCAGCATTTT.

The V gene is TRBV27, the J gene TRBJ1-2; a weak D match, TRBD1 (6 bases). V was cut by 5 bases and J by 0 bases, with 25 bases left in between. The CDR3 is 19 residues long. CDR1 is MNHEY, CDR2 SMNVEV, per germline (reference sequence). The CDR3, as DNA: TGTGCCAGCAGTCCCATCGACTTAATATCACAGGGAACTAACTATGGCTACACCTTC. Its translation: CASSPIDLISQGTNYGYTF.

The rearrangement joins TRBV5-1 to TRBJ1-1; D unclear. Trimming pared 0 bases from V and 3 bases from J, leaving 9 bases between. The CDR3 runs to 14 residues. CDR1 and CDR2 from the germline V gene are SGHRS and YFSETQ. The CDR3 reads CASSLEILDTEAFF. The DNA of the CDR3 is TGCGCCAGCAGCTTGGAGATATTAGACACTGAAGCTTTCTTT.

This clone was observed a handful of times. The chain carries TRBV21-1 and TRBJ2-7; the table calls TRBD2, which could not be checked here. TRBV21-1 is given as a pseudogene. The CDR3 is made up of 14 amino acids. CDR3 nucleotides: TGTGCCAGCAGCAAAGGATTGACTAGATCCGAGCAGTACGTC. Its protein product is CASSKGLTRSEQYV.

The chain recombines TRBV7-9 with TRBJ2-7; no definite D call. This CDR3 has 13 amino acids. Germline lookup yields CDR1 SEHNR and CDR2 FQNEAQ (reference sequence). Deletions cut 7 bases from V and 3 bases from J, with 13 bases between. The CDR3 here is CASTLTLNYEQYF. Written as DNA, the CDR3 is TGTGCCAGCACTTTGACACTCAACTACGAGCAGTACTTC.

J is TRBJ2-1 and V is TRBV4-1, with D uncertain. From germline, CDR1 is MGHRA and CDR2 YSYEKL. V was shortened by 0 bases and J by 0 bases, with 9 bases between the two germline ends. There are 16 residues in the CDR3. This chain's CDR3 is CASSQDTRDSYNEQFF. In DNA, the CDR3 is TGCGCCAGCAGCCAAGATACTCGCGACTCCTACAATGAGCAGTTCTTC.

This clone was found a few times. The genes are TRBV5-6 and TRBJ1-6; no clear D gene. The germline V and J ends were trimmed by 5 bases and 13 bases, with 13 bases remaining between them. This CDR3 contains 12 residues. Germline lookup yields CDR1 SGHDT and CDR2 YYEEEE. CDR3 coding DNA: TGTGCCAGCAGTCTAGGGAGGTCGCCCCTCCACTTT. Translation gives CASSLGRSPLHF. Looking up the rest from reference TRBV5-6 and TRBJ1-6 gives the full variable domain: DAGVTQSPTHLIKTRGQQVTLRCSPKSGHDTVSWYQQALGQGPQFIFQYYEEEERQRGNFPDRFSGHQFPNYSSELNVNALLLGDSALYLCASSLGRSPLHFGNGTRLTVT.

The sample holds a few counts of this clone. The chain has TRBV20-1 and TRBJ2-5; maybe TRBD1 (5 bases). This CDR3 spans 10 amino acids. The V and J ends lost 6 bases and 5 bases respectively, with 7 bases between them. Germline V gene lookup returns CDR1 DFQATT and CDR2 SNEGSKA (reference sequence). CDR3 loop: CSAGVETQYF. The CDR3 DNA follows: TGCAGTGCAGGGGTGGAGACCCAGTACTTC.

The chain recombines TRBV27 with TRBJ2-3, with TRBD2 as a possible D gene (6 bases). Germline V CDR1 and CDR2: MNHEY, SMNVEV (reference sequence). Trimming cost V 2 bases and J 3 bases, with 21 bases left between them. The CDR3 has 18 residues. The CDR3 loop is CASSLMVAAGRETDTQYF. CDR3 bases: TGTGCCAGCAGTTTAATGGTGGCGGCGGGGAGAGAAACAGATACGCAGTATTTT.

The chain is built from TRBV6-5 and TRBJ1-4, with D possibly being TRBD1 (6 bases). Deletions cut 5 bases from V and 7 bases from J, with 14 bases between. This CDR3 is 14 amino acids long. The germline gives CDR1 MNHEY, CDR2 SVGAGI. The CDR3 DNA is TGTGCCAGCAGTGCTACAGGGATCAGTGAAAAACTGTTTTTT. Encoded protein: CASSATGISEKLFF.

This chain joins TRBV10-3 and TRBJ1-1; D is uncertain. This CDR3 comprises 13 residues. Per germline, CDR1 ENHRY and CDR2 SYGVKD. V gave up 3 bases and J gave up 6 bases, with 11 bases separating them. The chain's CDR3 is CAISDKDTSEAFF. The CDR3 coding sequence is TGTGCCATCAGTGATAAAGACACCTCTGAAGCTTTCTTT.

This chain's CDR3 is CASSRLEETQYF. Here the CDR3 DNA reads TGTGCCAGCAGCCGACTGGAAGAGACCCAGTACTTC. The chain links TRBV6-5 to TRBJ2-5; D remains unclear. Trimming took off 6 bases at V and 3 bases at J, with 8 bases between the two ends. The CDR3 covers 12 residues. Germline values: CDR1 MNHEY, CDR2 SVGAGI.

The chain uses TRBV30 and TRBJ1-1, with D possibly TRBD1 on 5 matching bases. Germline values: CDR1 GTSNPN, CDR2 SVGIG (reference sequence). The CDR3 has 14 amino acids. Trimming stripped 2 bases from V and 0 bases from J, with 10 bases between. Here the CDR3 reads CAWSLQTVNTEAFF. The CDR3 bases are TGTGCCTGGAGTCTTCAGACAGTGAACACTGAAGCTTTCTTT.

The V call is TRBV2, the J call TRBJ2-3; D is possibly TRBD1 (6 bases). Germline V CDR1 and CDR2: SNHLY, FYNNEI. CDR3 length equals 16 residues. Trimming shortened V by 6 bases and J by 2 bases, and 18 bases separated the two germline ends. The CDR3: CASSQLKQGTTDTQYF. The CDR3 bases are TGTGCCAGCAGCCAACTTAAACAGGGTACCACAGATACGCAGTATTTT.

This chain links TRBV5-6 with TRBJ1-4; the match to TRBD1 covers 8 bases. This CDR3 comprises 16 residues. CDR1 is SGHDT and CDR2 is YYEEEE in the germline V gene. J was trimmed by 4 bases and V by 1 base; bases with no gene match: 6. The CDR3 DNA reads as TGTGCCAGCAGCTTGCGACAGGGGCGGGGTAATGAAAAACTGTTTTTT. This encodes CASSLRQGRGNEKLFF.

The genes are TRBV27 and TRBJ1-2; 10 positions agree with TRBD1. The length of the CDR3 is 15 residues. Germline values: CDR1 MNHEY, CDR2 SMNVEV (reference sequence). With V trimmed by 8 bases and J by 6 bases, 12 bases remained unmatched. CDR3 coding DNA: TGTGCCAGCGCTCCGTGGGGACAGGGGTGGGATGGCTACACCTTC. It specifies CASAPWGQGWDGYTF.

The gene calls are TRBV28 and TRBJ2-5; 16 bases line up with TRBD2. This CDR3 has 17 residues. Losses at the gene ends were 4 bases for V and 4 bases for J; bases not matched to a gene: 6. CDR1 is MDHEN and CDR2 is SYDVKM in the germline V gene. Here the CDR3 reads CASSSGTSGGASETQYF. In nucleotides, the CDR3 is TGTGCCAGCAGTTCCGGGACTAGCGGGGGGGCGTCAGAGACCCAGTACTTC.

The chain is built from TRBV13 and TRBJ1-4; tentatively, D is TRBD1 (5 bases). Germline V CDR1 and CDR2: PRHDT, FYEKMQ (reference sequence). CDR3 size: 13 residues. Trimming removed 6 bases from V and 8 bases from J, with 13 bases in between. The CDR3 reads CASSLRGWEKLFF. CDR3 sequence (DNA): TGTGCCAGCAGTTTAAGGGGTTGGGAAAAACTGTTTTTT.

This chain uses TRBV6-1 with TRBJ1-4; 9 nucleotides agree with TRBD1. The CDR3 is 13 residues long. The germline CDR1 and CDR2 sequences are MNHNS and SASEGT. Germline trimming cut 6 bases from V and 8 bases from J; bases unmatched to any gene: 4. The CDR3, as DNA: TGTGCCAGCAGGGGGACAGGGCACGAAAAACTGTTTTTT. Encoded protein: CASRGTGHEKLFF.

V and J are TRBV14 and TRBJ2-5; tentatively, D is TRBD1 (6 bases). The CDR3 runs 13 residues. Germline CDR1 and CDR2: SGHDN and FVKESK. Trimming cost V 3 bases and J 4 bases, with 9 bases left between them. The CDR3 sequence is CASSHGTRETQYF. DNA of the CDR3: TGTGCCAGCAGCCACGGGACAAGAGAGACCCAGTACTTC.

This clone occurred once. CDR3 nucleotides: TGTGCCAGCAGACACGGACAGGGGGCTGCTAGCGGGGGTTTGCGCGGGGAGCTGTTTTTT. The encoded protein is CASRHGQGAASGGLRGELFF. The gene calls are TRBV28 and TRBJ2-2; tentative D call: TRBD1 (11 bases). The CDR3 covers 20 residues. With 6 bases removed from V and 7 bases from J, the gap between germline ends came to 33 bases. From germline, CDR1 is MDHEN and CDR2 SYDVKM.

V is TRBV6-5 and J is TRBJ2-7, with 7 bases matching TRBD1. Germline V lookup: CDR1 MNHEY, CDR2 SVGAGI. This CDR3 is built from 15 residues. The V gene end was trimmed by 0 bases and the J gene end by 4 bases; junction bases not matched to a gene: 6. Here the CDR3 reads CASSYSGTEDYEQYF. CDR3 DNA sequence: TGTGCCAGCAGTTACTCCGGGACAGAAGATTACGAGCAGTACTTC.

The chain combines TRBV6-6 with TRBJ1-2; 8 bases fit TRBD1. The germline CDR1 and CDR2 sequences are MNHNY and SVGAGI (reference sequence). The V gene end was trimmed by 1 base and the J gene end by 10 bases; junction bases not matched to a gene: 14. CDR3 length: 16 residues. The CDR3 protein is CASSYFRQGPVPDYTF. As DNA, the CDR3 is TGTGCCAGCAGTTACTTTCGACAGGGGCCAGTACCGGACTACACCTTC.

V usage is TRBV5-4 and J usage is TRBJ1-6; perhaps TRBD1 as D (5 bases). V lost 3 bases to trimming and J lost 14 bases, with 18 bases between them. This CDR3 has 14 amino acids. Germline V gene lookup returns CDR1 SGHNT and CDR2 YYREEE (reference sequence). CDR3 protein: CASSYDGGVDALHF. The CDR3 nucleotides read TGTGCCAGCAGCTATGACGGGGGAGTGGACGCCCTCCACTTT.